The 13 T cell receptor beta chains given below trace back to one sample, sequenced in a study of control samples from healthy donors and cancer patients. Sequenced by immunoSEQ multiplex PCR; TCRdb stores in-frame clones only, minus some. This sample has approximately 90,000 clones, with approximately 86% found just once. The sample taken for sequencing was blood. Receptor source: a man aged 30 to 45 in good health.

The V call is TRBV2, the J call TRBJ2-1; possibly TRBD2 for D (6 bases). V was pared by 6 bases and J by 7 bases, with 10 bases between. CDR1 SNHLY and CDR2 FYNNEI come from the germline V gene. The CDR3 length is 12 residues. The CDR3: CASRSGENEQFF. Here the CDR3 DNA reads TGTGCCAGCAGGTCGGGGGAAAATGAGCAGTTCTTC.

This chain connects TRBV13 to TRBJ2-2, with 14 nucleotides matching TRBD2. The CDR3 runs to 16 residues. Germline CDR1 reads PRHDT; CDR2 reads FYEKMQ (reference sequence). V shed 5 bases, J shed 10 bases, and the junction held 9 bases outside the gene matches. The DNA for the CDR3 is TGTGCCAGCAGCCTACAGACTAGCGGGGGGGCGGAGGAGCTGTTTTTT. The encoded protein is CASSLQTSGGAEELFF.

The gene calls are TRBV6-4 and TRBJ2-7, with a weak D call TRBD2 (5 bases). The CDR3 consists of 15 residues. Germline values: CDR1 MRHNA, CDR2 SNTAGT. Trimming shortened V by 6 bases and J by 3 bases, and 18 bases separated the two germline ends. The CDR3 loop is CASSALAGLGYEQYF. CDR3 bases: TGTGCCAGCAGCGCCCTAGCCGGGTTAGGCTACGAGCAGTACTTC.

By sample fraction, this clone is medium-sized. The chain carries TRBV18 and TRBJ1-1; maybe TRBD1 (6 bases). CDR1 is KGHSH and CDR2 is LQKENI in the germline V gene. The CDR3 loop spans 15 amino acids. Between the trimmed V and J ends, which lost 2 bases and 3 bases, there was a span of 13 bases. CDR3 sequence reads: CASSPGKQGYTEAFF. The CDR3 DNA is TGTGCCAGCTCACCAGGGAAACAGGGTTACACTGAAGCTTTCTTT.

The rearrangement uses TRBV15 and TRBJ2-7, with TRBD1 matching over 8 bases. The CDR3 is made up of 13 amino acids. The junction had 0 bases not matched to a gene; V was cut back by 1 base and J by 4 bases. The germline V gene encodes CDR1 LNHNV and CDR2 YYDKDF (reference sequence). DNA for the CDR3: TGTGCCACCAGCAGAGGGACAGGGTACGAGCAGTACTTC. Its protein is CATSRGTGYEQYF.

There are a few counts of this clone. The gene calls are TRBV4-1 and TRBJ2-7; the match to TRBD2 covers 10 bases. Germline V gene data show CDR1 as MGHRA and CDR2 as YSYEKL. Unmatched junction bases numbered 14, after V lost 0 bases and J lost 3 bases. The CDR3 has 19 amino acids. In nucleotides, the CDR3 is TGCGCCAGCAGCCAAGACGTTAGCGGGGGGCTCACCCTTCGCTACGAGCAGTACTTC. Its protein product is CASSQDVSGGLTLRYEQYF.

CDR3 sequence reads: CASSFGTGPYEQYF. Written as DNA, the CDR3 is TGCGCCAGCAGCTTTGGGACAGGACCCTACGAGCAGTACTTC. The chain has TRBV5-1 and TRBJ2-7, with 8 bases that match TRBD1. Germline V gene lookup returns CDR1 SGHRS and CDR2 YFSETQ. V was pared by 2 bases and J by 2 bases, with 3 bases of the junction left unmatched. The CDR3 consists of 14 residues.

The chain links TRBV7-3 to TRBJ1-2; 7 positions agree with TRBD1. In germline, CDR1 is SGHTA, CDR2 FQGTGA. The CDR3 is 16 residues long. J lost 5 bases, V lost 0 bases, and 9 bases had no gene match. Here the CDR3 DNA reads TGTGCCAGCAGCTTAACGGGACAGCACCTTTCTTATGGCTACACCTTC. It codes for CASSLTGQHLSYGYTF.

This clone was observed at least ten times. J is TRBJ1-2 and V is TRBV5-1, with a tentative D call TRBD1 (5 bases). The V and J ends lost 0 bases and 3 bases respectively, with 6 bases between them. CDR3 size: 13 residues. The germline V gene has CDR1 SGHRS and CDR2 YFSETQ. CDR3 in amino acids: CASSLEGDYGYTF. CDR3 nucleotides: TGCGCCAGCAGCTTGGAAGGGGACTATGGCTACACCTTC.

This chain uses TRBV2 with TRBJ2-7; 8 bases are shared with TRBD2. Germline assignment: CDR1 SNHLY and CDR2 FYNNEI. V was clipped by 3 bases and J by 0 bases; unmatched bases: 1. This CDR3 spans 14 amino acids. The chain's CDR3 is CASSEAGGSYEQYF. The CDR3, as DNA: TGTGCCAGCAGTGAGGCGGGGGGCTCCTACGAGCAGTACTTC.

The gene calls are TRBV10-1 and TRBJ2-7; D remains unclear. With 2 bases removed from V and 6 bases from J, the gap between germline ends came to 11 bases. CDR3 length: 13 amino acids. Germline loops: CDR1 WNHNN, CDR2 SYGVQD (reference sequence). For the CDR3, the DNA is TGCGCCAGCAGTGAGGGTTATGGCGCCGAGCAGTACTTC. Protein product: CASSEGYGAEQYF.

V is TRBV28 and J is TRBJ2-2; D call uncertain. The germline V gene encodes CDR1 MDHEN and CDR2 SYDVKM. This CDR3 contains 19 residues. V shed 5 bases and J shed 9 bases, with 31 bases lying between them. CDR3 region: CASSPRTYSLRSAPRELFF. The CDR3 bases are TGTGCCAGCAGTCCCCGCACTTACTCCTTACGCTCGGCACCTCGGGAGCTGTTTTTT. The complete variable domain, with remaining parts taken from reference TRBV28 and TRBJ2-2, reads DVKVTQSSRYLVKRTGEKVFLECVQDMDHENMFWYRQDPGLGLRLIYFSYDVKMKEKGDIPEGYSVSREKKERFSLILESASTNQTSMYLCASSPRTYSLRSAPRELFFGEGSRLTVL.

J is TRBJ1-1 and V is TRBV2; maybe TRBD1 (5 bases). The CDR3 extends over 11 amino acids. CDR1 and CDR2 from the germline V gene are SNHLY and FYNNEI. Trimming cost V 3 bases and J 10 bases, with 9 bases left between them. DNA of the CDR3: TGTGCCAGCAGTGAGCAGACAGTAGCTTTCTTT. Translated, it gives CASSEQTVAFF.